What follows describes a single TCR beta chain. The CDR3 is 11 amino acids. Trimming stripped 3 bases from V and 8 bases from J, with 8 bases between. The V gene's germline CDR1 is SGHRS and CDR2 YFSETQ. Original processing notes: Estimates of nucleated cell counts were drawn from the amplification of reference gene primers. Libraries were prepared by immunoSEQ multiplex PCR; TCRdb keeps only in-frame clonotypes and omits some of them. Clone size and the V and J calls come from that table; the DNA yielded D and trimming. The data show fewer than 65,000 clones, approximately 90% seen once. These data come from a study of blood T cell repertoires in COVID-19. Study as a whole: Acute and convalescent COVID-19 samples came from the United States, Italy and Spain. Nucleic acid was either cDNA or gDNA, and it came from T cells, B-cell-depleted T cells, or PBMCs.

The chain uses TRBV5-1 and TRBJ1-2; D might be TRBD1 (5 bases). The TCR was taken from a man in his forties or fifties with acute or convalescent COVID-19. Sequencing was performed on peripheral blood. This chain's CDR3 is CASSSTDGYTF. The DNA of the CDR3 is TGCGCCAGCAGCTCGACAGACGGCTACACCTTC.